The T cell receptor (beta chain) described here comes from a study of T-cell reconstitution after alpha-beta-depleted transplantation in children. This clonotype was observed a handful of times. Unique molecular identifiers were used to barcode this TCRbeta library. TCRdb fed the PCR reads into MiXCR, producing one record per CDR3 protein. The sample records around 370,000 distinct CDR3 sequences, 10% being singletons. This CDR3 contains 15 residues. Germline CDR1 is MNHEY and CDR2 is SMNVEV (reference sequence). The V and J ends lost 2 bases and 5 bases, in that order; junction bases with no gene match: 6.

The TCR originated in a human donor who donated a stem cell graft to a child with acute lymphoblastic leukemia. The sample in question was PBMCs from the stem cell graft donor, obtained from the stem cell graft. The chain employs TRBV27 and TRBJ2-5; 9 bases match TRBD2. CDR3: CASSLSSGSFETQYF. CDR3 nucleotide sequence: TGTGCCAGCAGTTTAAGTAGCGGGAGTTTTGAGACCCAGTACTTC.